These T cell receptor beta chains were read from a single sample in a study of blood T cells in healthy people across ages. TCRdb re-called the 5' RACE reads with MiXCR, one entry per CDR3 protein. The profile shows around 1,000,000 distinct CDR3 sequences, about 25% of them singletons. The data were also submitted as part of a second study, on T cells of mothers and their children.

The specimen was blood. All receptors come from a girl aged 2 to 9 in good health. CDR3s include the opening cysteine and the closing phenylalanine or tryptophan. The order of the fields is D gene, clone size, V gene, J gene, CDR3 protein, CDR3 DNA. A D gene is named only where the DNA matches it firmly. Size is omitted from some rows. Given values are once, few, many or a class for expanded clones.

TRBD1,once,TRBV5-1,TRBJ1-5,CASSQGTANQPQHF,TGCGCCAGCAGCCAGGGGACAGCTAATCAGCCCCAGCATTTT
TRBD2,.,TRBV10-3,TRBJ2-7,CAISVNSGRAGSYEQYF,TGTGCCATCAGTGTTAATAGCGGGAGGGCCGGGTCCTACGAGCAGTACTTC
.,.,TRBV11-2,TRBJ2-1,CASSYEFSYNEQFF,TGTGCCAGCAGCTATGAATTCTCCTACAATGAGCAGTTCTTC
.,.,TRBV12-5,TRBJ2-5,CASGLVKETQYF,TGTGCTAGTGGTTTGGTAAAAGAGACCCAGTACTTC
.,few,TRBV5-1,TRBJ2-3,CASSFGGSSTDTQYF,TGCGCCAGCAGCTTTGGGGGGAGTTCCACAGATACGCAGTATTTT
TRBD1,.,TRBV4-1,TRBJ2-1,CASSQGGQGIRNEQFF,TGCGCCAGCAGCCAGGGGGGACAGGGTATTAGGAATGAGCAGTTCTTC
TRBD2,few,TRBV6-2/TRBV6-3,TRBJ2-5,CASSLDWTSGKETQYF,TGTGCCAGCAGTTTAGACTGGACTAGCGGGAAAGAGACCCAGTACTTC
.,.,TRBV29-1,TRBJ1-1,CSVENGAVNTEAFF,TGCAGCGTTGAAAACGGGGCGGTGAACACTGAAGCTTTCTTT
.,.,TRBV5-1,TRBJ2-3,CASSLVWRLTDTQYF,TGCGCCAGCAGCTTGGTGTGGCGCCTCACAGATACGCAGTATTTT
.,.,TRBV2,TRBJ2-5,CASSDGQWEGETQYF,TGTGCCAGCAGTGATGGACAGTGGGAGGGGGAGACCCAGTACTTC
.,.,TRBV29-1,TRBJ2-1,CSVERGGTGEQFF,TGCAGCGTTGAGAGAGGGGGGACCGGTGAGCAGTTCTTC
.,.,TRBV5-6,TRBJ2-7,CASSITLDEQYF,TGTGCCAGCAGCATTACCCTAGACGAGCAGTACTTC
.,.,TRBV6-2/TRBV6-3,TRBJ1-1,CASSYSWGTEAFF,TGTGCCAGCAGTTACTCTTGGGGGACTGAAGCTTTCTTT
TRBD1,few,TRBV5-5,TRBJ2-2,CASSLPLGQIIGELFF,TGTGCCAGCAGCTTGCCCCTGGGACAGATAATCGGGGAGCTGTTTTTT